One and the same sample provided the 30 T cell receptor beta chains below, sequenced in a study of cytomegalovirus exposure and HLA in healthy donors. Primers included in the PCR were 60 Vbeta and 13 Jbeta primers. Assay: immunoSEQ multiplex PCR; the TCRdb copy retains only in-frame clones and omits some. The sample lists some 160,000 clones; over 60% were seen once. Sequenced material: PBMCs. The source of these receptors is a man in his forties in good health and CMV-seronegative.

The V and J genes are TRBV6-5 and TRBJ2-7, with a tentative D call TRBD2 (5 bases). The CDR3 totals 14 residues. V was cut by 8 bases and J by 4 bases, with 18 bases left in between. The germline V gene has CDR1 MNHEY and CDR2 SVGAGI. Here the CDR3 reads CASGRRGVLYEQYF. Here the CDR3 DNA reads TGTGCCAGCGGGCGCCGGGGTGTGTTATACGAGCAGTACTTC.

This chain uses TRBV15 with TRBJ1-2; a weak D match, TRBD1 (6 bases). Trimming took off 3 bases at V and 2 bases at J, with 10 bases between the two ends. CDR3 length equals 14 residues. Germline CDR1 LNHNV, CDR2 YYDKDF (reference sequence). This chain's CDR3 is CATSREDRNYGYTF. As DNA, the CDR3 is TGTGCCACCAGCAGGGAAGACAGGAACTATGGCTACACCTTC. The full variable domain, with the rest looked up from reference TRBV15 and TRBJ1-2, is DAMVIQNPRYQVTQFGKPVTLSCSQTLNHNVMYWYQQKSSQAPKLLFHYYDKDFNNEADTPDNFQSRRPNTSFCFLDIRSPGLGDTAMYLCATSREDRNYGYTFGSGTRLTVV.

A few counts support this clone. The chain uses TRBV4-1 and TRBJ2-7; TRBD1 matches 10 bases. The CDR3 loop spans 18 amino acids. After removal of 1 base from V and 0 bases from J, the junction contained 9 bases not matched to a gene. Germline V gene lookup returns CDR1 MGHRA and CDR2 YSYEKL. The CDR3 nucleotides read TGCGCCAGCAGCCAAGTTCGAGGGACAGGGGAACCCTCCTACGAGCAGTACTTC. It translates to CASSQVRGTGEPSYEQYF.

The rearrangement joins TRBV4-1 to TRBJ2-1, with 7 bases fitting TRBD2. The germline gives CDR1 MGHRA, CDR2 YSYEKL. Trimming at V came to 1 base and at J to 8 bases, leaving 8 bases not matched to a gene. CDR3 size: 15 residues. The CDR3 DNA reads TGCGCCAGCAGCCAAGGCGGGAGATATTTGGATGAGCAGTTCTTC. It specifies CASSQGGRYLDEQFF.

V gene TRBV5-6 combines with J gene TRBJ2-1; 14 bases agree with TRBD2. Germline V gene sequence: CDR1 SGHDT, CDR2 YYEEEE. CDR3 size: 16 residues. V shed 4 bases, J shed 10 bases, and the junction held 10 bases outside the gene matches. The CDR3 coding sequence is TGTGCCAGCAGCCCTACCGGGACTAGCGGGAGTACGGAGCAGTTCTTC. This encodes CASSPTGTSGSTEQFF. The full variable domain, its missing parts supplied by reference TRBV5-6 and TRBJ2-1, is DAGVTQSPTHLIKTRGQQVTLRCSPKSGHDTVSWYQQALGQGPQFIFQYYEEEERQRGNFPDRFSGHQFPNYSSELNVNALLLGDSALYLCASSPTGTSGSTEQFFGPGTRLTVL.

This chain links TRBV19 with TRBJ2-7; TRBD2 might be the D (7 bases). Germline V CDR1 and CDR2: LNHDA, SQIVND (reference sequence). The CDR3 runs 15 residues. Trimming removed 6 bases from V and 3 bases from J, with 18 bases in between. The CDR3 DNA follows: TGTGCCAGTAGCCCTACGGGGGGCTCCTACTACGAGCAGTACTTC. The encoded protein is CASSPTGGSYYEQYF.

In this sample, this clone turned up once. This chain connects TRBV15 to TRBJ2-3; TRBD2 is a possible D gene (5 bases). Deletions cut 2 bases from V and 6 bases from J, with 12 bases between. Germline V gene lookup returns CDR1 LNHNV and CDR2 YYDKDF (reference sequence). This CDR3 is built from 14 residues. CDR3 nucleotide sequence: TGTGCCACCAGCAGAACTCCCTCGGGGGATACGCAGTATTTT. The encoded protein is CATSRTPSGDTQYF.

The chain employs TRBV5-4 and TRBJ2-7, with TRBD1 matching 7 bases. The CDR3 loop spans 14 amino acids. The J segment lost 7 bases and the V segment lost 4 bases, leaving 11 bases of the junction unmatched. Germline values: CDR1 SGHNT, CDR2 YYREEE (reference sequence). This CDR3 reads CASSAGQATGEQYF. In DNA, the CDR3 is TGTGCCAGCAGCGCCGGACAGGCGACGGGGGAGCAGTACTTC.

This clone has only a few counts. This chain joins TRBV19 and TRBJ2-2; the D gene is possibly TRBD1 (9 bases). The CDR3 has 16 residues. V lost 10 bases and J 3 bases, leaving 21 bases between the germline ends. From germline, CDR1 is LNHDA and CDR2 SQIVND (reference sequence). CDR3 sequence: CATHPGGDRDTGELFF. The CDR3, as DNA: TGTGCCACTCATCCGGGAGGGGACAGGGACACCGGGGAGCTGTTTTTT.

The V and J genes are TRBV5-8 and TRBJ2-1; 7 nucleotides agree with TRBD1. The CDR3 contains 15 residues. From germline, CDR1 is SGHTS and CDR2 YDEGEE. Unmatched junction bases numbered 12, after V lost 4 bases and J lost 8 bases. The CDR3 DNA is TGTGCCAGCAGCCGGTGGATGACAGGGCAGGATGAGCAGTTCTTC. Protein: CASSRWMTGQDEQFF.

The chain carries TRBV7-9 and TRBJ2-5, with 8 bases matching TRBD1. Trimming cost V 0 bases and J 1 base; bases outside gene matches: 1. Germline V gene data show CDR1 as SEHNR and CDR2 as FQNEAQ (reference sequence). The CDR3 is 15 residues long. The CDR3 DNA reads as TGTGCCAGCAGCTTAGCGGGGACAGGCCAAGAGACCCAGTACTTC. Translated, it gives CASSLAGTGQETQYF.

The chain combines TRBV10-3 with TRBJ1-3, with 8 bases that match TRBD1. The CDR3 has 16 residues. CDR1 ENHRY and CDR2 SYGVKD come from the germline V gene. The trim removed 3 bases at V and 6 bases at J, leaving 10 bases unmatched. CDR3 DNA: TGTGCCATCAGTGATACTCCGACAGGGGTGGAAAACACCATATATTTT. As protein: CAISDTPTGVENTIYF.

The chain joins TRBV5-6 to TRBJ2-3; 7 bases align to TRBD2. This CDR3 is 17 amino acids long. J gave up 0 bases and V 2 bases, and 9 bases lay outside the gene matches. From germline, CDR1 is SGHDT and CDR2 YYEEEE. CDR3 protein: CASSFYGLESSTDTQYF. The CDR3 nucleotides are TGTGCCAGCAGCTTCTATGGACTAGAGTCTAGCACAGATACGCAGTATTTT.

V and J are TRBV4-1 and TRBJ2-3, with TRBD2 matching 8 bases. Trimming at V came to 1 base and at J to 4 bases, leaving 1 base not matched to a gene. Germline V gene lookup returns CDR1 MGHRA and CDR2 YSYEKL. The CDR3 loop spans 14 amino acids. CDR3 sequence (DNA): TGCGCCAGCAGCCAAGCGGGAGGGCCAGATACGCAGTATTTT. Translation: CASSQAGGPDTQYF.

This clone was seen a single time. The chain combines TRBV5-4 with TRBJ2-1; 10 bases line up with TRBD2. Germline V gene data show CDR1 as SGHNT and CDR2 as YYREEE (reference sequence). The CDR3 runs to 16 residues. V shed 4 bases and J 4 bases; nucleotides not matched to a gene: 8. This chain's CDR3 is CASSVSASGSYNEQFF. CDR3 in DNA: TGTGCCAGCAGCGTTTCGGCTAGCGGGAGTTACAATGAGCAGTTCTTC.

V is TRBV19 and J is TRBJ2-7, with D possibly matching TRBD2 (5 bases). CDR1 is LNHDA and CDR2 is SQIVND in the germline V gene (reference sequence). V was trimmed by 2 bases and J by 2 bases, leaving 7 bases between them. The CDR3 totals 13 residues. The CDR3 reads CASSISGPYEQYF. DNA of the CDR3: TGTGCCAGTAGTATAAGCGGCCCCTACGAGCAGTACTTC.

J is TRBJ2-3 and V is TRBV29-1; 12 bases align to TRBD2. J lost 9 bases, V lost 6 bases, and 10 bases had no gene match. CDR1 and CDR2 (germline): SQVTM, ANQGSEA. CDR3 length equals 14 residues. In DNA form, the CDR3 reads TGCAGCGTGGAGGCTAGCGGGGGGGCTCTAACGCAGTATTTT. This translates into CSVEASGGALTQYF.

The CDR3 DNA is TGCGCCAGCAGCCGAGGACAGGGCCGGGAGCTGTTTTTT. Translated: CASSRGQGRELFF. The genes are TRBV4-1 and TRBJ2-2; 8 bases line up with TRBD1. The V and J ends lost 4 bases and 9 bases, in that order; junction bases with no gene match: 4. This CDR3 is built from 13 residues. Germline CDR1 reads MGHRA; CDR2 reads YSYEKL.

V gene TRBV4-3 combines with J gene TRBJ2-1; 12 bases map to TRBD2. V shed 0 bases and J 10 bases; nucleotides not matched to a gene: 22. This CDR3 contains 21 residues. Germline CDR1 reads LGHNA; CDR2 reads YSLEER. The CDR3 DNA is TGCGCCAGCAGCCAAGATTTTTGGATAGAAGCTAGCGGGAGGGCCCTTGGGGAGCAGTTCTTC. Amino acids: CASSQDFWIEASGRALGEQFF.

On this clone: At one boundary the junction diverges from the germline segment, which might be a read error. The chain recombines TRBV4-1 with TRBJ1-1; D perhaps matches TRBD1 (6 bases). CDR1 and CDR2 from the germline V gene are MGHRA and YSYEKL. The CDR3 is 17 residues long. This chain's CDR3 is CASSHQLRTDLNTEALF. As DNA, the CDR3 is TGCGCCAGCAGCCATCAACTAAGGACAGACCTGAACACTGAAGCTCTCTTT.

The chain recombines TRBV6-5 with TRBJ1-2; unclear D gene. The V end was cut by 5 bases, the J end by 2 bases, with 6 bases between. Germline V gene sequence: CDR1 MNHEY, CDR2 SVGAGI. CDR3 length: 12 residues. The chain's CDR3 is CASSSRNYGYTF. CDR3 nucleotides: TGTGCCAGCAGTAGCAGGAACTATGGCTACACCTTC.

The J gene is TRBJ1-1, the V gene TRBV27; possible D gene TRBD1, 6 bases. Deletions cut 3 bases from V and 11 bases from J, with 16 bases between. The CDR3 totals 13 residues. The germline gives CDR1 MNHEY, CDR2 SMNVEV (reference sequence). CDR3 bases: TGTGCCAGCAGTTTCAGGGGCGCTCTGGGGGCTTTCTTT. Translation: CASSFRGALGAFF.

The J gene is TRBJ1-1, the V gene TRBV12-5, with D maybe TRBD1 (6 bases). Germline V gene lookup returns CDR1 LGHNT and CDR2 FRNRAP. CDR3 length: 14 residues. The V end lost 1 base, the J end lost 3 bases, and 9 bases lay between the germline ends. The CDR3 DNA reads TGTGCTAGTGGTTTGGGACAGGTTGACACTGAAGCTTTCTTT. Translated: CASGLGQVDTEAFF. Full variable domain (rest looked up from reference TRBV12-5 and TRBJ1-1): DARVTQTPRHKVTEMGQEVTMRCQPILGHNTVFWYRQTMMQGLELLAYFRNRAPLDDSGMPKDRFSAEMPDATLATLKIQPSEPRDSAVYFCASGLGQVDTEAFFGQGTRLTVV.

The chain recombines TRBV6-1 with TRBJ2-1, with D possibly matching TRBD1 (5 bases). The V gene lost 10 bases and the J gene lost 0 bases, with 13 bases spanning the gap. Germline V gene sequence: CDR1 MNHNS, CDR2 SASEGT. The CDR3 totals 14 residues. The CDR3 DNA reads as TGTGCCACCCACGACAGCTACTCCTACAATGAGCAGTTCTTC. Protein product: CATHDSYSYNEQFF.

The V gene is TRBV6-5, the J gene TRBJ2-1; no reliable D call. V was pared by 6 bases and J by 7 bases, with 13 bases between. This CDR3 has 13 residues. Germline CDR1 reads MNHEY; CDR2 reads SVGAGI. CDR3 nucleotides: TGTGCCAGCAGAAAACCAGCGTTAAATGAGCAGTTCTTC. Translating it yields CASRKPALNEQFF.

V usage is TRBV5-1 and J usage is TRBJ2-3; 10 bases agree with TRBD2. The CDR3 is 17 residues long. Germline values: CDR1 SGHRS, CDR2 YFSETQ. V shed 3 bases and J 5 bases; nucleotides not matched to a gene: 12. In DNA, the CDR3 is TGCGCCAGCAGCTCACCGGGACTAGCGAGAAGGGGAGATACGCAGTATTTT. Its translation: CASSSPGLARRGDTQYF.

In its sample, this clone was seen a few times. CDR3 protein: CASSLESYLAENTGELFF. CDR3 coding DNA: TGTGCCAGCAGCTTAGAGTCCTATTTAGCGGAAAACACCGGGGAGCTGTTTTTT. The rearrangement joins TRBV7-8 to TRBJ2-2; TRBD2 might be the D (6 bases). V lost 1 base to trimming and J lost 2 bases, with 17 bases between them. This CDR3 contains 18 residues. Germline V gene lookup returns CDR1 SGHVS and CDR2 FQNEAQ.

The V call is TRBV6-1, the J call TRBJ1-2, with 8 bases aligning to TRBD1. Germline CDR1 and CDR2: MNHNS and SASEGT. This CDR3 comprises 18 residues. The J segment lost 1 base and the V segment lost 4 bases, leaving 14 bases of the junction unmatched. Written as DNA, the CDR3 is TGTGCCAGCAGTGCCCAGGGACAGGCCATAAAAAATAACTATGGCTACACCTTC. It codes for CASSAQGQAIKNNYGYTF.

The chain couples TRBV19 to TRBJ2-7, with D maybe TRBD1 (6 bases). The germline V and J ends were trimmed by 5 bases and 4 bases, with 12 bases remaining between them. Germline CDR1 reads LNHDA; CDR2 reads SQIVND (reference sequence). The CDR3 runs to 13 residues. The CDR3 region has the DNA TGTGCCAGTAGTCCGGGCAGGGGTTACGAGCAGTACTTC. Its translation is CASSPGRGYEQYF.

This chain links TRBV13 with TRBJ2-7, with TRBD2 matching 8 bases. V trimming: 0 bases; J trimming: 4 bases; junction bases outside the gene matches: 2. This CDR3 is 14 amino acids long. CDR1 PRHDT and CDR2 FYEKMQ come from the germline V gene (reference sequence). The CDR3 nucleotides are TGTGCCAGCAGCTTAGGCGGGAGGGCTTACGAGCAGTACTTC. As protein: CASSLGGRAYEQYF.